The 22 T cell receptor beta chains below were found in one sample sequenced in a study of blood T cell repertoires in COVID-19. The repertoire was sequenced with immunoSEQ multiplex PCR; TCRdb's copy has only in-frame clones and lacks some. This table has approximately 160,000 clones, approximately 88% appearing once. Sequencing used peripheral blood. Receptors were obtained from a man between 18 and 29 years old with active or convalescent COVID-19.

The V call is TRBV7-9, the J call TRBJ1-4; 9 bases are a match to TRBD1. The CDR3 loop spans 15 amino acids. The V and J ends lost 0 bases and 8 bases, in that order; junction bases with no gene match: 4. Looked up from germline, CDR1 is SEHNR and CDR2 is FQNEAQ (reference sequence). In nucleotides, the CDR3 is TGTGCCAGCAGCTTAGCTAACAGGGGGCGCGAAAAACTGTTTTTT. It specifies CASSLANRGREKLFF.

DNA for the CDR3: TGTGCCAGCAGCTTAGGACAGGGGACAGCCTCTGGAAACACCATATATTTT. Translation: CASSLGQGTASGNTIYF. This chain uses TRBV7-2 with TRBJ1-3; 8 bases line up with TRBD1. J gave up 0 bases and V 1 base, and 5 bases lay outside the gene matches. Germline CDR1 SGHTA, CDR2 FQGNSA. The CDR3 sequence is 17 residues long. Variable domain in full (rest from reference TRBV7-2 and TRBJ1-3): GAGVSQSPSNKVTEKGKDVELRCDPISGHTALYWYRQSLGQGLEFLIYFQGNSAPDKSGLPSDRFSAERTGGSVSTLTIQRTQQEDSAVYLCASSLGQGTASGNTIYFGEGSWLTVV.

V and J are TRBV5-8 and TRBJ1-5; D gene uncertain. The CDR3 is 15 amino acids. V was shortened by 0 bases and J by 0 bases, with 7 bases between the two germline ends. The V gene's germline CDR1 is SGHTS and CDR2 YDEGEE. In nucleotides, the CDR3 is TGTGCCAGCAGCTTGGGAGGGATTAGCAATCAGCCCCAGCATTTT. It is translated as CASSLGGISNQPQHF.

V is TRBV29-1 and J is TRBJ2-1, with 8 bases lining up with TRBD1. In germline, CDR1 is SQVTM, CDR2 ANQGSEA. Trimming at V came to 8 bases and at J to 1 base, leaving 7 bases not matched to a gene. This CDR3 spans 14 amino acids. CDR3 sequence reads: CSMRQGKSYNEQFF. CDR3 bases: TGCAGCATGAGACAGGGGAAGTCCTACAATGAGCAGTTCTTC.

Turning to this clone: It may be a read error: a sequence one base away is much more abundant. Other DNA sequences of this sample code for an identical CDR3. V usage is TRBV3-1 (or the pseudogene TRBV3-2) and J usage is TRBJ2-7; 8 positions match TRBD1. The CDR3 has 17 residues. The ends lost 0 bases at V and 4 bases at J; junction bases unmatched: 11. The V gene's germline CDR1 is LGHDT and CDR2 YNNKEL (reference sequence). Written as DNA, the CDR3 is TGTGCCAGCAGCCAAGATAGGTGGGGGACAGGCGGATACGAGCAGTACTTC. Translated: CASSQDRWGTGGYEQYF.

This clone was counted a few times. This chain connects TRBV25-1 to TRBJ2-5, with TRBD2 matching 11 bases. The germline V gene has CDR1 MGHDK and CDR2 SYGVNS. The ends lost 3 bases at V and 6 bases at J; junction bases unmatched: 6. The CDR3 covers 15 residues. DNA for the CDR3: TGTGCCAGCAGTGAGTTAGCGGGAGGGCCTCAGACCCAGTACTTC. Protein: CASSELAGGPQTQYF.

CDR3 nucleotide sequence: TGTGCCAGCAGCTTAGCTGCGCGCTCCTACGAGCAGTACTTC. Its protein product is CASSLAARSYEQYF. The gene calls are TRBV7-9 and TRBJ2-7; D is undetermined. The CDR3 length is 14 residues. Germline values: CDR1 SEHNR, CDR2 FQNEAQ (reference sequence). The germline V and J ends were trimmed by 0 bases and 0 bases, with 6 bases remaining between them.

J is TRBJ2-7 and V is TRBV5-1; TRBD1 is a possible D gene (6 bases). The V end lost 0 bases, the J end lost 6 bases, and 13 bases lay between the germline ends. Germline CDR1 is SGHRS and CDR2 is YFSETQ. This CDR3 is built from 14 residues. In nucleotides, the CDR3 is TGCGCCAGCAGCTTGGCAGGGGTCATCTCCGAGCAGTACTTC. It codes for CASSLAGVISEQYF.

This clone has only one observation. The chain uses TRBV6-4 and TRBJ1-1; no clear D. V was shortened by 0 bases and J by 11 bases, with 10 bases between the two germline ends. Germline loops: CDR1 MRHNA, CDR2 SNTAGT. This CDR3 comprises 12 residues. CDR3 loop: CASSDSGSMAFF. In DNA, the CDR3 is TGTGCCAGCAGTGACTCGGGGAGCATGGCTTTCTTT.

Points on this clone: The junction and the germline gene differ at one end; a read error may be behind it. This chain uses TRBV19 with TRBJ1-1; maybe TRBD1 (6 bases). The germline V gene has CDR1 LNHDA and CDR2 SQIVND (reference sequence). The CDR3 length is 15 residues. The CDR3 DNA reads as TGTGCCAGTAGCACAGGGAACCGAGGGAGGGTTGAAACTTTCTTT. It is translated as CASSTGNRGRVETFF.

The V call is TRBV3-1 (or the pseudogene TRBV3-2), the J call TRBJ1-2; 8 bases are shared with TRBD1. CDR3 length equals 15 residues. Germline lookup yields CDR1 LGHDT and CDR2 YNNKEL (reference sequence). V lost 4 bases and J lost 5; bases outside the gene matches: 9. The CDR3: CASSPSGGAGYGYTF. The CDR3 DNA sequence: TGTGCCAGCAGCCCGTCAGGGGGCGCGGGGTATGGCTACACCTTC.

The chain combines TRBV5-6 with TRBJ2-6, with TRBD1 matching 7 bases. V dropped 5 bases and J dropped 2; count of bases not matched to a gene: 10. Germline CDR1 reads SGHDT; CDR2 reads YYEEEE. The length of the CDR3 is 17 residues. In DNA, the CDR3 is TGTGCCAGCAGACCCCCGACAGGGAACCCTGGGGCCAACGTCCTGACTTTC. It encodes CASRPPTGNPGANVLTF.

This clone was seen more than once but under ten times. V is TRBV7-6 and J is TRBJ2-3, with 9 bases fitting TRBD2. V lost 3 bases to trimming and J lost 5 bases; unmatched junction nucleotides: 12. The germline V gene has CDR1 SGHVS and CDR2 FNYEAQ. The CDR3 is made up of 17 amino acids. In nucleotides, the CDR3 is TGTGCCAGCAGCTTTGACTTGCTAGCGGGGAGGATAGATACGCAGTATTTT. Translation: CASSFDLLAGRIDTQYF. Full variable domain (outside the CDR3, taken from reference TRBV7-6 and TRBJ2-3): GAGVSQSPRYKVTKRGQDVALRCDPISGHVSLYWYRQALGQGPEFLTYFNYEAQQDKSGLPNDRFSAERPEGSISTLTIQRTEQRDSAMYRCASSFDLLAGRIDTQYFGPGTRLTVL.

The chain links TRBV19 to TRBJ1-3; the D is unclear. CDR3 size: 14 residues. Germline CDR1 LNHDA, CDR2 SQIVND (reference sequence). With 3 bases removed from V and 0 bases from J, the gap between germline ends came to 6 bases. The DNA of the CDR3 is TGTGCCAGTAGTATGGCCCACTCTGGAAACACCATATATTTT. It translates to CASSMAHSGNTIYF.

This chain links TRBV19 with TRBJ2-7; 8 positions match TRBD2. The CDR3 has 14 residues. Germline trimming cut 4 bases from V and 3 bases from J; bases unmatched to any gene: 5. The germline gives CDR1 LNHDA, CDR2 SQIVND (reference sequence). CDR3 in amino acids: CASSTSGSYYEQYF. CDR3 nucleotide sequence: TGTGCCAGTAGTACCAGCGGGAGTTACTACGAGCAGTACTTC.

The chain is built from TRBV29-1 and TRBJ1-4; 9 nucleotides match TRBD1. Losses at the gene ends were 7 bases for V and 3 bases for J; bases not matched to a gene: 3. CDR1 SQVTM and CDR2 ANQGSEA come from the germline V gene. This CDR3 spans 13 amino acids. For the CDR3, the DNA is TGCAGCGGTCGGGACAGGGCTAATGAAAAACTGTTTTTT. Encoded protein: CSGRDRANEKLFF.

V is TRBV6-5 and J is TRBJ1-3, with a tentative D call TRBD1 (5 bases). Trimming pared 2 bases from V and 3 bases from J, leaving 14 bases between. This CDR3 comprises 16 residues. The germline gives CDR1 MNHEY, CDR2 SVGAGI. The CDR3: CASSYILTDIGNTIYF. CDR3 bases: TGTGCCAGCAGTTACATACTGACAGATATTGGAAACACCATATATTTT.

The chain carries TRBV15 and TRBJ2-3, with D possibly being TRBD2 (6 bases). Germline values: CDR1 LNHNV, CDR2 YYDKDF (reference sequence). CDR3 length: 16 amino acids. The V end lost 5 bases, the J end lost 3 bases, and 18 bases lay between the germline ends. This CDR3 is CATSLRRGASTDTQYF. The CDR3 DNA follows: TGTGCCACCAGCCTGAGGCGCGGGGCCTCTACAGATACGCAGTATTTT.

This clone was detected only a few times. This chain's CDR3 is CASSTSLGDTEAFF. The DNA of the CDR3 is TGTGCCAGCAGTACCTCTCTGGGAGACACTGAAGCTTTCTTT. This chain joins TRBV9 and TRBJ1-1; the D is unclear. V was pared by 5 bases and J by 3 bases, with 14 bases between. Germline V gene data show CDR1 as SGDLS and CDR2 as YYNGEE. The CDR3 extends over 14 amino acids.

V gene TRBV29-1 combines with J gene TRBJ1-1; 8 bases are a match to TRBD1. Germline CDR1 is SQVTM and CDR2 is ANQGSEA. The CDR3 runs 13 residues. The trim removed 6 bases at V and 2 bases at J, leaving 5 bases unmatched. The CDR3 nucleotides read TGCAGCGTGTACGACAGGGGCAACACTGAAGCTTTCTTT. Amino acid sequence: CSVYDRGNTEAFF.

The CDR3 region has the DNA TGTGCCAGCAGTTACTCGGGGGGATCTAATTCACCCCTCCACTTT. Translated: CASSYSGGSNSPLHF. V and J are TRBV6-5 and TRBJ1-6; maybe TRBD1 (5 bases). V lost 0 bases to trimming and J lost 6 bases, with 9 bases between them. The CDR3 runs to 15 residues. The germline CDR1 and CDR2 sequences are MNHEY and SVGAGI.

This clone was detected only once. V and J are TRBV2 and TRBJ1-1; D not resolved. V was trimmed by 3 bases and J by 4 bases, leaving 9 bases between them. Germline V lookup: CDR1 SNHLY, CDR2 FYNNEI. The CDR3 is 13 residues long. The CDR3 protein is CASSDGGVTEAFF. CDR3 sequence (DNA): TGTGCCAGCAGTGATGGCGGCGTCACTGAAGCTTTCTTT.